The rows below give T cell receptor beta chains drawn from one sample of a study of Ad26.COV2.S vaccination and SARS-CoV-2 variants. TCRdb's table, derived via immunoSEQ multiplex PCR, lists solely in-frame clones and lacks some. The sample has under 550,000 clones, about nine tenths seen once; the top ten hold 9% to 15%. The starting material was peripheral blood, obtained in a trial of Ad26.COV2.S vaccine versus placebo. Every receptor here comes from a person aged 18-60 years who received the Ad26.COV2.S COVID-19 vaccine or a placebo. CDR3s include the opening cysteine and the closing phenylalanine or tryptophan. The D gene is left open where the match is weak. Clone size is stated in some rows and not others, as once, few, many or a class when expanded.

TRBJ2-7,TRBV15,TRBD2,.,CATSRDRTGGEQYF,TGTGCCACCAGCAGGGACCGGACGGGGGGCGAGCAGTACTTC
TRBJ1-2,TRBV29-1,.,.,CSVEVTANYGYTF,TGCAGCGTTGAAGTGACAGCTAACTATGGCTACACCTTC
TRBJ1-6,TRBV27,.,.,CASSYDSGSPLHF,TGTGCCAGCAGTTATGACAGCGGTTCACCCCTCCACTTT
TRBJ1-6,TRBV6-5,TRBD1,.,CASSGDRGINSPLHF,TGTGCCAGCAGCGGGGACAGGGGTATAAATTCACCCCTCCACTTT
TRBJ2-1,TRBV15,TRBD2,.,CATSREGSLAGGYNEQFF,TGTGCCACCAGCAGAGAGGGGAGCCTAGCGGGAGGCTACAATGAGCAGTTCTTC
TRBJ2-7,TRBV6-5,TRBD1,.,CASSPRGLSRYEQYF,TGTGCCAGCAGTCCCAGGGGGCTGTCTCGGTACGAGCAGTACTTC
TRBJ2-5,TRBV2,.,.,CASNPGQETQYF,TGTGCCAGCAATCCAGGACAAGAGACCCAGTACTTC
TRBJ2-7,TRBV11-2,.,.,CASSPEILALYEQYF,TGTGCCAGCAGCCCGGAAATCCTAGCGTTATACGAGCAGTACTTC
TRBJ2-1,TRBV7-3,.,.,CASSLSPGPTYNEQFF,TGTGCCAGCAGCTTAAGTCCAGGGCCTACCTACAATGAGCAGTTCTTC
TRBJ1-2,TRBV12-3/TRBV12-4,TRBD1,.,CASSSGGGYTF,TGTGCCAGCAGTTCAGGGGGCGGCTACACCTTC
TRBJ1-2,TRBV5-1,.,.,CASSLSTEYLDYTF,TGCGCCAGCAGCTTATCGACGGAGTACCTAGACTACACCTTC
TRBJ2-3,TRBV5-1,.,.,CASSLGRTASTDTQYF,TGCGCCAGCAGCTTGGGCCGGACAGCTAGCACAGATACGCAGTATTTT
TRBJ2-7,TRBV2,.,.,CASSEGSSTEQYF,TGTGCCAGCAGTGAGGGCTCCTCTACCGAGCAGTACTTC
TRBJ2-7,TRBV27,TRBD2,once,CASSFIPPTSGSSYEQYF,TGTGCCAGCAGTTTTATTCCGCCTACTAGCGGGAGCTCCTACGAGCAGTACTTC
TRBJ2-5,TRBV7-2,.,.,CASSFHQRETQYF,TGTGCCAGCAGCTTTCACCAGCGAGAGACCCAGTACTTC
TRBJ1-2,TRBV6-5,.,.,CASRDQLEVYGYTF,TGTGCCAGCAGAGACCAGTTGGAGGTCTATGGCTACACCTTC
TRBJ2-2,TRBV28,TRBD1,.,CASSATGSRNGELFF,TGTGCCAGCAGTGCGACAGGGTCCAGAAACGGGGAGCTGTTTTTT
TRBJ1-2,TRBV6-5,TRBD1,.,CASSRQGSGGYTF,TGTGCCAGCAGTCGACAGGGGTCGGGAGGCTACACCTTC
TRBJ1-2,TRBV11-2,.,.,CASTPTWGRANYGYTF,TGTGCCAGCACCCCCACCTGGGGGCGAGCTAACTATGGCTACACCTTC
TRBJ2-4,TRBV10-1,TRBD1,.,CASSTGTGVAKNIQYF,TGCGCCAGCAGCACCGGGACAGGGGTAGCCAAAAACATTCAGTACTTC
TRBJ2-5,TRBV4-2,TRBD2,few,CASSPTSASGETQYF,TGTGCCAGCAGCCCGACTAGCGCGAGCGGGGAGACCCAGTACTTC
TRBJ2-7,TRBV4-3,.,.,CASSQDWLLGEQYF,TGCGCCAGCAGCCAAGATTGGCTTTTAGGTGAGCAGTACTTC
TRBJ2-1,TRBV27,.,.,CASSAFLNNEQFF,TGTGCCAGCTCGGCTTTCCTGAACAATGAGCAGTTCTTC
TRBJ2-3,TRBV7-9,TRBD1,.,CASSPSPGTGVWGTDTQYF,TGTGCCAGCAGCCCAAGTCCCGGGACAGGGGTCTGGGGCACAGATACGCAGTATTTT
TRBJ2-7,TRBV4-3,TRBD1,.,CASSAMTGAALFEQYF,TGCGCCAGCAGCGCCATGACAGGGGCGGCTTTATTTGAGCAGTACTTC
TRBJ2-7,TRBV20-1,TRBD2,.,CSASSGMGEQYF,TGCAGTGCTAGTAGCGGGATGGGGGAGCAGTACTTC
TRBJ2-5,TRBV29-1,.,.,CSVEGLLGETQYF,TGCAGCGTTGAAGGGTTGTTGGGAGAGACCCAGTACTTC
TRBJ1-2,TRBV7-2,.,.,CASSLGTENYGYTF,TGTGCCAGCAGCTTAGGGACAGAGAACTATGGCTACACCTTC
TRBJ1-5,TRBV28,.,once,CASKVSRGGVDQPQHF,TGTGCCAGCAAAGTTTCTCGGGGGGGTGTGGATCAGCCCCAGCATTTT
TRBJ1-5,TRBV4-2,.,few,CASSQEKGRVNQPQHF,TGTGCCAGCAGCCAAGAGAAAGGCAGAGTTAATCAGCCCCAGCATTTT
TRBJ2-5,TRBV7-3,.,.,CASSSLPRETQYF,TGTGCCAGCAGTAGTCTACCTCGAGAGACCCAGTACTTC
TRBJ1-5,TRBV19,.,.,CASSTTTDQPQHF,TGTGCCAGTAGTACGACGACAGATCAGCCCCAGCATTTT
TRBJ2-1,TRBV29-1,.,.,CSVVQFEQFF,TGCAGCGTTGTACAATTTGAGCAGTTCTTC
TRBJ1-4,TRBV6-6,TRBD1,.,CASSYAGGREKLFF,TGTGCCAGCAGTTATGCAGGGGGTCGAGAAAAACTGTTTTTT
TRBJ1-1,TRBV19,.,.,CASHHWGGANTEAFF,TGTGCCAGTCACCACTGGGGGGGGGCGAACACTGAAGCTTTCTTT
TRBJ2-1,TRBV12-3/TRBV12-4,.,.,CASSREGHNEQFF,TGTGCCAGCAGTCGTGAGGGGCACAATGAGCAGTTCTTC
TRBJ1-1,TRBV18,.,.,CASSLGDSRLNTEAFF,TGTGCCAGCTCACTAGGGGATAGCCGCCTGAACACTGAAGCTTTCTTT
TRBJ1-5,TRBV19,.,.,CASSGKGYQPQHF,TGTGCCAGTAGCGGCAAGGGGTATCAGCCCCAGCATTTT
TRBJ1-1,TRBV7-9,.,.,CASSFHGNTEAFF,TGTGCCAGCAGCTTTCACGGGAACACTGAAGCTTTCTTT
TRBJ1-6,TRBV28,TRBD1,.,CASSFQGGWNSPLHF,TGTGCCAGCAGTTTCCAAGGGGGCTGGAATTCACCCCTCCACTTT
TRBJ2-3,TRBV7-9,.,once,CASSLGGIADTQYF,TGTGCCAGCAGCTTAGGCGGGATTGCAGATACGCAGTATTTT
TRBJ1-2,TRBV12-5,TRBD1,.,CASGLSDRGYGYTF,TGTGCTAGTGGTTTGTCTGACAGGGGGTATGGCTACACCTTC
TRBJ2-1,TRBV29-1,.,.,CSVEVRGPYNEQFF,TGCAGCGTTGAAGTACGGGGACCTTACAATGAGCAGTTCTTC
TRBJ1-5,TRBV27,.,once,CASSFLNQPQHF,TGTGCCAGCAGTTTTTTGAATCAGCCCCAGCATTTT
TRBJ2-5,TRBV5-1,.,.,CASSLGQAETQYF,TGCGCCAGCAGCTTAGGTCAGGCAGAGACCCAGTACTTC
TRBJ2-1,TRBV2,.,.,CASSLNDEQFF,TGTGCCAGCTCACTCAATGATGAGCAGTTCTTC
TRBJ1-5,TRBV24-1,.,few,CATSDPDRPDQPQHF,TGTGCCACCAGTGATCCAGACCGCCCTGATCAGCCCCAGCATTTT
TRBJ2-6,TRBV19,.,.,CASSIFGPDSGANVLTF,TGTGCCAGTAGTATATTTGGGCCCGACTCTGGGGCCAACGTCCTGACTTTC